The clone carrying this T cell receptor (beta chain) has a handful of counts. The sample originates from a study of shared clonotypes between healthy human individuals. A deep-level run was used for the assay. Measured with immunoSEQ multiplex PCR; TCRdb has only the in-frame clones, and not every one. The sample lists under 1,100,000 clones, 70% to 80% occurring once. Recent acute infections and vaccinations were absent in the healthy HIV-negative adult donors. The CDR3 extends over 15 amino acids. CDR1 and CDR2 (germline): MNHEY, SVGAGI. J gave up 3 bases and V 6 bases, and 4 bases lay outside the gene matches.

The V and J genes are TRBV6-5 and TRBJ2-2; 10 nucleotides line up with TRBD1. This sequence was found in a young man in good health. Some clones in this sample may be carry-over from other donors' samples. Specimen: memory CD4+ T cells from PBMCs. Subset in this sample: CD45RA-negative fraction. The CDR3 DNA reads TGTGCCAGCAGGACCGGGACAGGGGACACCGGGGAGCTGTTTTTT. Translated: CASRTGTGDTGELFF.